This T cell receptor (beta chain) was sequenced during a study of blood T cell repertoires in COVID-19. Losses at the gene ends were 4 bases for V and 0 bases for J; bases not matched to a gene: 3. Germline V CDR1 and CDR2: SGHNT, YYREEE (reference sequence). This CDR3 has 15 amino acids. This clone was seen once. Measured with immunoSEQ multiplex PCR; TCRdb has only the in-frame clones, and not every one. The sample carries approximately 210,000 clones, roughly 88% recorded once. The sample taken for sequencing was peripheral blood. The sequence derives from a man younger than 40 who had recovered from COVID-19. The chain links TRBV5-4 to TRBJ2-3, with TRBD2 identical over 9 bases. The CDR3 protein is CASSRGGASTDTQYF. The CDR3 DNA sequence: TGTGCCAGCAGCCGCGGGGGGGCGAGCACAGATACGCAGTATTTT.